These 15 T cell receptor beta chains were all obtained from the same sample, sequenced in a study of cytomegalovirus exposure and HLA in healthy donors. The PCR ran on 60 Vbeta and 13 Jbeta primers. Assay: immunoSEQ multiplex PCR; the TCRdb copy retains only in-frame clones and omits some. The table lists roughly 63,000 clones, more than 70% of them singletons, with 20% to 25% in the top ten. Input material: PBMCs. These receptors all stem from a man in his fifties or sixties in good health and CMV-seropositive.

J is TRBJ1-1 and V is TRBV11-2; 8 bases fit TRBD1. CDR1 is SGHAT and CDR2 is FQNNGV in the germline V gene. V lost 2 bases, J lost 4 bases, and 6 bases stayed unmatched. The CDR3 covers 15 residues. The DNA for the CDR3 is TGTGCCAGCAGCTTAAAACACAGGGGGGGCACTGAAGCTTTCTTT. It specifies CASSLKHRGGTEAFF.

The J gene is TRBJ2-1, the V gene TRBV5-6; perhaps TRBD1 as D (6 bases). V dropped 4 bases and J dropped 4 bases, with 18 bases sitting between them. Germline V gene sequence: CDR1 SGHDT, CDR2 YYEEEE. CDR3 length: 16 amino acids. The CDR3 spells CASSHRDIGLYNEQFF. CDR3 sequence (DNA): TGTGCCAGCAGCCACCGGGACATCGGGCTGTACAATGAGCAGTTCTTC.

V is TRBV9 and J is TRBJ1-6; 10 nucleotides line up with TRBD1. This CDR3 region has 14 residues. In germline, CDR1 is SGDLS, CDR2 YYNGEE. Trimming cost V 3 bases and J 10 bases; bases outside gene matches: 4. CDR3 in DNA: TGTGCCAGCAGCGACGGGACAGGGGTCTCACCCCTCCACTTT. Protein product: CASSDGTGVSPLHF.

This chain links TRBV9 with TRBJ2-5, with D uncertain. The germline gives CDR1 SGDLS, CDR2 YYNGEE. The CDR3 runs 13 residues. V lost 0 bases and J lost 9, with 12 bases in between. The CDR3 nucleotides read TGTGCCAGCAGCGTAGTAGGAGCTGAGGCCCAGTACTTC. Amino acids: CASSVVGAEAQYF.

The chain uses TRBV30 and TRBJ2-5; weak D call: TRBD2 (6 bases). The DNA end is more similar to TRBJ2-7, so the J call may be wrong. The CDR3 extends over 14 amino acids. The V gene's germline CDR1 is GTSNPN and CDR2 SVGIG (reference sequence). The CDR3 bases are TGTGCCTGGAGTGTTGGGGGGAGCTCCTACGAGCAGTACTTC. It translates to CAWSVGGSSYEQYF.

Regarding this clone: A far bigger clonotype differs at one base, so this is likely a read error. The sample carries other DNA sequences with the same CDR3. The chain joins TRBV5-1 to TRBJ2-1, with 8 bases fitting TRBD2. Losses at the gene ends were 3 bases for V and 8 bases for J; bases not matched to a gene: 10. Germline values: CDR1 SGHRS, CDR2 YFSETQ. The CDR3 is 15 amino acids. The CDR3 region has the DNA TGCGCCAGCAGCTCCTCCGGACTAGCAGCCTATGAGCAGTTCTTC. Translating gives CASSSSGLAAYEQFF. Full variable domain (remainder filled in from reference TRBV5-1 and TRBJ2-1): KAGVTQTPRYLIKTRGQQVTLSCSPISGHRSVSWYQQTPGQGLQFLFEYFSETQRNKGNFPGRFSGRQFSNSRSEMNVSTLELGDSALYLCASSSSGLAAYEQFFGPGTRLTVL.

V is TRBV19 and J is TRBJ1-5, with no clear D. This CDR3 is built from 13 residues. Trimming cost V 4 bases and J 2 bases, with 6 bases left between them. The V gene's germline CDR1 is LNHDA and CDR2 SQIVND (reference sequence). The chain's CDR3 is CASSTTGNQPQHF. CDR3 nucleotides: TGTGCCAGTAGTACGACTGGCAATCAGCCCCAGCATTTT.

The genes are TRBV21-1 and TRBJ1-5; the table's D call TRBD1 went unverified against the DNA. TRBV21-1 is a pseudogene segment. The CDR3 runs 16 residues. The CDR3 region is CASSKTSILGNQPQHF. The DNA of the CDR3 is TGTGCCAGCAGTAAAACATCGATTTTGGGCAATCAGCCCCAGCATTTT.

The rearrangement uses TRBV5-4 and TRBJ2-3, with 8 bases matching TRBD1. Trimming at V came to 3 bases and at J to 2 bases, leaving 2 bases not matched to a gene. The germline gives CDR1 SGHNT, CDR2 YYREEE (reference sequence). The CDR3 covers 14 residues. The DNA of the CDR3 is TGTGCCAGCAGCTGGACAGGGAACACAGATACGCAGTATTTT. Translating gives CASSWTGNTDTQYF.

The chain has TRBV2 and TRBJ1-2; possible D gene TRBD1, 6 bases. This CDR3 region has 14 residues. V was shortened by 5 bases and J by 8 bases, with 18 bases between the two germline ends. CDR1 is SNHLY, CDR2 FYNNEI, per germline. CDR3 region: CASSTDSTHRGYTF. CDR3 bases: TGTGCCAGCAGTACGGACAGCACCCATCGGGGCTACACCTTC.

The chain couples TRBV7-9 to TRBJ2-5, with TRBD1 as a possible D gene (5 bases). V lost 5 bases and J lost 5, with 12 bases in between. CDR1 and CDR2 (germline): SEHNR, FQNEAQ (reference sequence). This CDR3 contains 13 residues. In nucleotides, the CDR3 is TGTGCCAGCAGCGCCCCAGGGTTGGAGACCCAGTACTTC. It is translated as CASSAPGLETQYF.

The chain combines TRBV14 with TRBJ1-5; 7 bases map to TRBD1. CDR3 length: 17 amino acids. Trimming at V came to 5 bases and at J to 0 bases, leaving 10 bases not matched to a gene. Per the germline V gene, CDR1 is SGHDN and CDR2 is FVKESK. The CDR3 reads CASSEDSRDSSNQPQHF. In DNA, the CDR3 is TGTGCCAGCAGCGAGGACAGCCGGGACAGTAGCAATCAGCCCCAGCATTTT.

The chain joins TRBV10-3 to TRBJ2-6, with TRBD1 matching over 8 bases. The germline V gene has CDR1 ENHRY and CDR2 SYGVKD. The CDR3 contains 19 residues. V gave up 2 bases and J gave up 4 bases; unmatched junction bases: 13. CDR3 sequence: CAISERKDRVISGANVLTF. DNA of the CDR3: TGTGCCATCAGTGAGCGCAAGGACAGGGTAATTTCCGGGGCCAACGTCCTGACTTTC.

The gene calls are TRBV27 and TRBJ1-4; no definite D call. From germline, CDR1 is MNHEY and CDR2 SMNVEV (reference sequence). The V and J ends lost 3 bases and 5 bases respectively, with 10 bases between them. The CDR3 is 14 residues long. The CDR3 is CASSFSSGNEKLFF. For the CDR3, the DNA is TGTGCCAGCAGTTTCTCGTCCGGGAATGAAAAACTGTTTTTT. The variable domain in full, with the rest retrieved from reference TRBV27 and TRBJ1-4, is EAQVTQNPRYLITVTGKKLTVTCSQNMNHEYMSWYRQDPGLGLRQIYYSMNVEVTDKGDVPEGYKVSRKEKRNFPLILESPSPNQTSLYFCASSFSSGNEKLFFGSGTQLSVL.

The rearrangement uses TRBV28 and TRBJ1-2; D is possibly TRBD1 (5 bases). CDR1 is MDHEN and CDR2 is SYDVKM in the germline V gene. Trimming removed 3 bases from V and 5 bases from J, with 10 bases in between. The CDR3 totals 13 residues. In nucleotides, the CDR3 is TGTGCCAGCAGTTTGGTGACAGCTTATGGCTACACCTTC. This gives the protein CASSLVTAYGYTF.